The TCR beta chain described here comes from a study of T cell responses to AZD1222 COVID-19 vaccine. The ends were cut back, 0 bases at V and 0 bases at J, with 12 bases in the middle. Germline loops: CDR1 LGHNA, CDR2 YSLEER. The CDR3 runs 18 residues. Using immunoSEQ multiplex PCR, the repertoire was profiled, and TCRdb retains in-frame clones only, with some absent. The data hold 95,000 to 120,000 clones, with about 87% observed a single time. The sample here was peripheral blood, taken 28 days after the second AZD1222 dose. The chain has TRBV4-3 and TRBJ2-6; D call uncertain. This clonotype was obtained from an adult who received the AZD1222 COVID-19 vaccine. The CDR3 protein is CASSQEAIRSSGANVLTF. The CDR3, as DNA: TGCGCCAGCAGCCAAGAGGCAATACGGAGCTCTGGGGCCAACGTCCTGACTTTC.